Below, 2 T cell receptor beta chains from the same sample are listed, as sequenced in a study of T cell responses to AZD1222 COVID-19 vaccine (dated by TCRdb to the early 2020s). Libraries were prepared through the immunoSEQ multiplex PCR assay. The clones in this table, taken by TCRdb from immuneACCESS, are in-frame only. Not every clone is retained; where verified, under half of the shortfall comes from an unresolved V gene, and the cause of the rest is unknown. Recorded for this sample are more than 100,000 clones; roughly nine tenths of them occurred a single time. The biggest ten clones account for 1.5% of the sample. The time point label, read with the paper, signifies: baseline before first vaccination. The specimen was peripheral blood, collected on day 0 of AZD1222 vaccination. The source is an adult in good health.

The chain combines TRBV5-5 with TRBJ1-2; D call uncertain. The ends were cut back, 1 base at V and 0 bases at J, with 13 bases in the middle. Per the germline V gene, CDR1 is SGHKS and CDR2 is YYEKEE (reference sequence). This CDR3 comprises 16 residues. The CDR3 DNA sequence: TGTGCCAGCAGCTTGACCGCAGCAGCCGCTAACTATGGCTACACCTTC. Its protein is CASSLTAAAANYGYTF.

The rearrangement joins TRBV2 to TRBJ1-5, with D tentatively TRBD1 (6 bases). CDR1 and CDR2 (germline): SNHLY, FYNNEI. The CDR3 is 16 residues long. The germline V and J ends were trimmed by 5 bases and 9 bases, with 23 bases remaining between them. The CDR3 is CASSTRQTGALAPQHF. The CDR3 DNA is TGTGCCAGCAGTACCCGCCAGACAGGCGCTCTGGCGCCCCAGCATTTT.